Below are 19 T cell receptor beta chains sequenced from a single sample in a study of CXCR3-negative and CXCR3-positive naive CD8 T cells. The libraries of TRB cDNA were constructed through 5' RACE using UMI labels. From its re-call of the 5' RACE reads, TCRdb lists each CDR3 protein once, without DNA. The sample totals 50,000 to 75,000 distinct CDR3 sequences. The sample consisted of naive CXCR3- CD8+ T cells from blood. Subset indicated: CD45RO-CCR7+CD27+CD95- naive CD8+ T cells lacking CXCR3 (TNR3-). The receptors here all came from a human donor in good health. Some clones in this sample may be carry-over from other donors' samples.

V and J are TRBV28 and TRBJ2-5; TCRdb gives TRBD2 as the D gene, but with no DNA this cannot be confirmed. The germline V gene has CDR1 MDHEN and CDR2 SYDVKM. This CDR3 region has 14 residues. The CDR3 protein is CATSEEGPQETQYF.

The CDR3 is CASMGQGGRKQYF. The chain employs TRBV2 and TRBJ2-7; without DNA, the TCRdb call of TRBD1 cannot be checked. Germline V CDR1 and CDR2: SNHLY, FYNNEI. This CDR3 contains 13 residues.

V usage is TRBV29-1 and J usage is TRBJ1-1. Germline CDR1 SQVTM, CDR2 ANQGSEA. The CDR3 is 11 residues long. CDR3: CSVIGHTEAFF.

The rearrangement links TRBV6-5 to TRBJ2-5. CDR1 and CDR2 (germline): MNHEY, SVGAGI. The CDR3 spans 14 residues. CDR3: CASSYSQYQETQYF.

This sequence joins TRBV29-1 and TRBJ1-1; lacking DNA, the TRBD1 call made by TCRdb goes unchecked. The CDR3 loop spans 12 amino acids. Looked up from germline, CDR1 is SQVTM and CDR2 is ANQGSEA. The CDR3: CSVAGTGPEAFF.

The V gene is TRBV20-1, the J gene TRBJ1-4; TCRdb gives TRBD1 as the D gene, but with no DNA this cannot be confirmed. The CDR3 is 13 amino acids. Per the germline V gene, CDR1 is DFQATT and CDR2 is SNEGSKA (reference sequence). The CDR3 here is CSPITGEGEKLFF.

The V gene is TRBV6-5, the J gene TRBJ2-5; TCRdb's D gene call, TRBD2, goes unchecked for lack of DNA. The CDR3 contains 19 residues. Per the germline V gene, CDR1 is MNHEY and CDR2 is SVGAGI. CDR3 amino acids: CASTLTSGGPPGIKETQYF.

V gene TRBV20-1 combines with J gene TRBJ1-6; TCRdb's D call of TRBD1 is untestable without DNA. This CDR3 is built from 12 residues. Per the germline V gene, CDR1 is DFQATT and CDR2 is SNEGSKA (reference sequence). The CDR3: CSAREQDSPLHF.

This chain uses TRBV5-1 with TRBJ1-1. The CDR3 spans 12 residues. Germline assignment: CDR1 SGHRS and CDR2 YFSETQ. The CDR3 loop reads CASSHTNTEAFF.

This chain links TRBV14 with TRBJ2-1; TCRdb reports TRBD1, a call that lacks DNA to check it against. Germline-derived CDR1 and CDR2 are SGHDN and FVKESK. CDR3 length: 16 amino acids. CDR3: CASSQDRGQGYNEQFF.

This chain connects TRBV5-6 to TRBJ2-4; the D call of TRBD2 rests on TCRdb alone, since no DNA is present to check it. The germline V gene has CDR1 SGHDT and CDR2 YYEEEE. The CDR3 is 17 amino acids. The CDR3 here is CASSGLRVSTAKNIQYF.

The V gene is TRBV7-9, the J gene TRBJ2-5; TCRdb selects TRBD1, and the lack of DNA leaves this call unchecked. This CDR3 region has 14 residues. Germline CDR1 SEHNR, CDR2 FQNEAQ (reference sequence). CDR3 region: CASSGPRGRGTQYF.

The chain is built from TRBV19 and TRBJ2-1; TCRdb names TRBD2, which stays unverified in the absence of DNA. Germline values: CDR1 LNHDA, CDR2 SQIVND (reference sequence). The CDR3 runs to 14 residues. CDR3 amino acids: CASETSGRYNEQFF.

This chain uses TRBV6-4 with TRBJ2-3; TCRdb's D call of TRBD2 is untestable without DNA. CDR3 length: 14 amino acids. Germline V CDR1 and CDR2: MRHNA, SNTAGT. CDR3: CASSPTSGTDTQYF.

The gene calls are TRBV12-3 or TRBV12-4 and TRBJ2-7; TCRdb returns TRBD1, unconfirmable since there is no DNA. The CDR3 loop spans 14 amino acids. CDR3 protein: CASSLSGVDYEQYF.

The chain carries TRBV27 and TRBJ1-4. CDR1 and CDR2 (germline): MNHEY, SMNVEV (reference sequence). The CDR3 contains 13 residues. This chain's CDR3 is CASSYFAGEKLFF.

The chain joins TRBV3-1 to TRBJ2-1; with no DNA, the TCRdb D assignment of TRBD1 cannot be verified. Germline V gene sequence: CDR1 LGHDT, CDR2 YNNKEL (reference sequence). The CDR3 is 17 amino acids. This CDR3 reads CASSQARQGASYNEQFF.

The V and J genes are TRBV29-1 and TRBJ2-7. From germline, CDR1 is SQVTM and CDR2 ANQGSEA. The CDR3 loop spans 11 amino acids. The CDR3 reads CSVGGQYEQYF.

The rearrangement uses TRBV3-1 and TRBJ2-7; the TRBD1 assignment by TCRdb is unverifiable without DNA. In germline, CDR1 is LGHDT, CDR2 YNNKEL (reference sequence). This CDR3 has 17 amino acids. This CDR3 is CASSQDRGHGTPGEQYF.